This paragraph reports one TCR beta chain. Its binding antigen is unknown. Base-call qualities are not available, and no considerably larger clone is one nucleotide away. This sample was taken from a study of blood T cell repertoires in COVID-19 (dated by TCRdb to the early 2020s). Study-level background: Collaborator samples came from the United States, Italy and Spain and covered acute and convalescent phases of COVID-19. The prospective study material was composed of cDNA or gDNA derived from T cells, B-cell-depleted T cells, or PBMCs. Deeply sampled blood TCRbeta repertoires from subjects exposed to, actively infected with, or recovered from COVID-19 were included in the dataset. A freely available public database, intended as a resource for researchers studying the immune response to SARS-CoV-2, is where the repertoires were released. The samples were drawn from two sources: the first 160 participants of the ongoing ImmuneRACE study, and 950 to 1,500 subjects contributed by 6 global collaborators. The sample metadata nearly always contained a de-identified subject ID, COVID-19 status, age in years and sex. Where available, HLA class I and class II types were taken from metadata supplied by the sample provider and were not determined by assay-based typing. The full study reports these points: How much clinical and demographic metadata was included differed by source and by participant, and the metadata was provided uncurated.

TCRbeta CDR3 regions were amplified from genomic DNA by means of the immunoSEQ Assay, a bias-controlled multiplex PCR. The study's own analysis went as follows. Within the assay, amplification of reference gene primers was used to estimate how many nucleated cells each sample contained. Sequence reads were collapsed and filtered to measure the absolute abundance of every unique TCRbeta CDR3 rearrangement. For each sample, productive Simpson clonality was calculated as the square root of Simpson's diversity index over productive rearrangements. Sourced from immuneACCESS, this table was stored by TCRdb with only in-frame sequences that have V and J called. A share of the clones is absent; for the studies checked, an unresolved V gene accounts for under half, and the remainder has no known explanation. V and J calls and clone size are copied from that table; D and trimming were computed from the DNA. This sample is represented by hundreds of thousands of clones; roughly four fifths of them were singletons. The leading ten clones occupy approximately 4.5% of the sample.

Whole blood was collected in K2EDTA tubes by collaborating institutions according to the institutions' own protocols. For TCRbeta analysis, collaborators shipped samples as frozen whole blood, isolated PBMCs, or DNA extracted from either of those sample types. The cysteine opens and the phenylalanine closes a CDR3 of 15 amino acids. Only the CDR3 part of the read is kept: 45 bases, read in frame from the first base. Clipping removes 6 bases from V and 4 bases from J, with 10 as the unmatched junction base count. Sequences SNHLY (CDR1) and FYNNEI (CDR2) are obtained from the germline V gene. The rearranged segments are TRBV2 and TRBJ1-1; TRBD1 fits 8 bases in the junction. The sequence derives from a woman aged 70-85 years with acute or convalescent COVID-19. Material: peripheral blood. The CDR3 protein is CASREIGTGGTEAFF. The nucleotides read TGTGCCAGCAGAGAGATAGGAACAGGGGGCACTGAAGCTTTCTTT.